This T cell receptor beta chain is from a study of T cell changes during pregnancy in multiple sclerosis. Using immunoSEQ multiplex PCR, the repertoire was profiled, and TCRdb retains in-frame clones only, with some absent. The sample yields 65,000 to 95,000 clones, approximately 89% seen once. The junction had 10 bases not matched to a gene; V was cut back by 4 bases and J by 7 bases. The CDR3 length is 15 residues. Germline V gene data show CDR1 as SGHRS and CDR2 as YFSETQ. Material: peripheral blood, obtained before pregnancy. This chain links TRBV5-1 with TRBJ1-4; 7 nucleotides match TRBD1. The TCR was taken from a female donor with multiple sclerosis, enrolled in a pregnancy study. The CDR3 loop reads CASSPTTGVGEKLFF. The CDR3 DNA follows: TGCGCCAGCAGCCCAACTACAGGGGTGGGTGAAAAACTGTTTTTT.